This TCR beta chain is drawn from a study of PD-L1 blockade in urothelial cancer. Overall study: Blood underwent analysis 3 weeks (second dose) and 6 weeks after treatment began. Specimens of blood held a median count of roughly 150,000 T cells.

Specified time point: pretreatment peripheral blood. Sequenced by immunoSEQ multiplex PCR; TCRdb stores in-frame clones only, minus some. The data hold 70,000 to 80,000 clones, with about 85% observed a single time. Source: PBMCs, taken around atezolizumab (anti-PD-L1) treatment. The sequence came from a man aged 40-49 years with urothelial cancer.

Here the CDR3 reads CASSLIGGPDQPQHF. The DNA for the CDR3 is TGTGCCAGCAGTTTGATAGGGGGTCCGGATCAGCCCCAGCATTTT. The chain joins TRBV28 to TRBJ1-5; perhaps TRBD1 as D (6 bases). The CDR3 is 15 amino acids. The germline CDR1 and CDR2 sequences are MDHEN and SYDVKM. V was shortened by 3 bases and J by 5 bases, with 14 bases between the two germline ends.